Given below is one T cell receptor (beta chain) in context. Its cognate antigen is unknown. Germline-derived CDR1 and CDR2 are MNHEY and SMNVEV (reference sequence). V was pared by 6 bases and J by 12 bases, with 23 bases of the junction left unmatched. This CDR3 spans 17 amino acids. These data belong to a study of cytomegalovirus exposure and HLA in healthy donors. Study conclusions and caveats: The study recorded 160 or so TCR beta chains that were cytomegalovirus-associated. V segments that were indistinguishable, TRBV6-2 and TRBV6-3 among them, were omitted from analysis.

Primers for the PCR totalled 60 Vbeta and 13 Jbeta. Assay used: immunoSEQ multiplex PCR; TCRdb lists only in-frame clones, some missing. In the table there are under 65,000 clones, roughly 84% of which are singletons. The sequenced sample was PBMCs. The V and J genes are TRBV27 and TRBJ2-1; 7 bases map to TRBD2. The clonotype originates from a woman under 30 in good health and CMV-seronegative. CDR3 sequence reads: CASRPRQSGLGASRQFF. The CDR3 nucleotides read TGTGCCAGCAGACCCCGCCAATCCGGACTAGGGGCGAGTCGGCAGTTCTTC.